The present TCR beta chain was sequenced within a study of blood T cell repertoires in COVID-19. Sequenced by immunoSEQ multiplex PCR; TCRdb stores in-frame clones only, minus some. The sample contains roughly 280,000 clones, around 89% of which appear only once. Participants reported their clinical history, and cohort assignment relied on those reports. V dropped 6 bases and J dropped 6 bases, with 15 bases sitting between them. Germline lookup yields CDR1 MDHEN and CDR2 SYDVKM. CDR3 length equals 13 residues. V usage is TRBV28 and J usage is TRBJ2-7; tentative D call: TRBD1 (6 bases). The sequence was collected from a woman in her 30s with acute COVID-19. Material for sequencing was PBMCs or T cells enriched from blood (not recorded which). CDR3 nucleotide sequence: TGTGCCAGCAGCCCCACAGGGTCTAGCGAGCAGTACTTC. It translates to CASSPTGSSEQYF. The full variable domain, rest sourced from reference TRBV28 and TRBJ2-7, is DVKVTQSSRYLVKRTGEKVFLECVQDMDHENMFWYRQDPGLGLRLIYFSYDVKMKEKGDIPEGYSVSREKKERFSLILESASTNQTSMYLCASSPTGSSEQYFGPGTRLTVT.